This T cell receptor (beta chain) was found in a study of cytotoxic CD8 clonotypes in ibrutinib-treated CLL. Study in general: The patients comprised approximately 11 relapsed/refractory and about 16 treatment-naive cases, some 18 IGHV unmutated. Outcomes included approximately 25 partial and 2 complete responses; after median around 5.5 years, roughly 14 stayed remitted and around 12 progressed. Response samples were taken after a median of about 12 months on treatment, range 6 to 36.

V shed 6 bases and J shed 0 bases, with 9 bases lying between them. The CDR3 spans 14 residues. The germline gives CDR1 MRHNA, CDR2 SNTAGT. Deep sequencing aimed at 1 in 200,000 to 1 in 1 million T cells' resolution. The protocol was immunoSEQ multiplex PCR, while the TCRdb copy is restricted to in-frame clones and leaves out a portion. Here the sample spans about 63,000 clones, less than 60% being singletons. The receptor was isolated from a human donor with chronic lymphocytic leukemia. The chain recombines TRBV6-4 with TRBJ1-5; D unclear. Sequencing was performed on PBMCs, taken after 12 months of ibrutinib treatment. Here the CDR3 reads CASRENRSNQPQHF. The CDR3 DNA sequence: TGTGCCAGCAGGGAAAATCGTAGCAATCAGCCCCAGCATTTT.